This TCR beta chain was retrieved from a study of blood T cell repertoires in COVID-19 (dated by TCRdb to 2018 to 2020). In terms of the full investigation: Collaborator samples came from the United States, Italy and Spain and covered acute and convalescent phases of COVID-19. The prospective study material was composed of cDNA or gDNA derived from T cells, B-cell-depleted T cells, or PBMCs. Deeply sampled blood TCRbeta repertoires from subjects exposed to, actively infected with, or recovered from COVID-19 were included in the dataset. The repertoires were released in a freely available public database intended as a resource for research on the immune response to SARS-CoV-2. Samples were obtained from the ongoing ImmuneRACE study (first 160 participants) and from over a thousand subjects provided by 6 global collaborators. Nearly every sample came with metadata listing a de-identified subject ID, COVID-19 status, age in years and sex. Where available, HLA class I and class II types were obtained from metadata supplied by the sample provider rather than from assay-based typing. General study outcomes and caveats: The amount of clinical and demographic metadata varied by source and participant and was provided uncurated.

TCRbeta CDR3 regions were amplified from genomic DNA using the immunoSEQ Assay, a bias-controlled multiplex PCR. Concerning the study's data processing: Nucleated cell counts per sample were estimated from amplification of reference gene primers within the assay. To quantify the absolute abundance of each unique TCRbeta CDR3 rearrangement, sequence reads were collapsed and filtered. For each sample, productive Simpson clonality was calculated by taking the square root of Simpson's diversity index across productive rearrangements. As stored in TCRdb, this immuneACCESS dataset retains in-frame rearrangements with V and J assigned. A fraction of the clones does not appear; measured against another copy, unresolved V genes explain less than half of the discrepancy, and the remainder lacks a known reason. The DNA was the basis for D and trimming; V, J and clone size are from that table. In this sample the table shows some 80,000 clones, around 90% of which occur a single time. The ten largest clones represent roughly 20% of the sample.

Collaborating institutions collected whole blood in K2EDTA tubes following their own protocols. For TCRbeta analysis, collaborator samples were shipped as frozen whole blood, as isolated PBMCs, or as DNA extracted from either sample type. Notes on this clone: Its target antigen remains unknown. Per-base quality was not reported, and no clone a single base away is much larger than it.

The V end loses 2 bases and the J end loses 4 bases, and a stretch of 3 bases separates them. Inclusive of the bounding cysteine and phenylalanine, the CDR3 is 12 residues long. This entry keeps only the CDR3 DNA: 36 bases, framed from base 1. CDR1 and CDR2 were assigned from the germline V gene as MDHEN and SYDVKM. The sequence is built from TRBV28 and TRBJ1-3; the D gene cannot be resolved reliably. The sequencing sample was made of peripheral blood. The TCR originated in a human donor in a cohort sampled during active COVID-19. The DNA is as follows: TGTGCCAGCAGTTTAGTAGGAAACACCATATATTTT. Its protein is CASSLVGNTIYF.